This T cell receptor beta chain appears in the sequencing data of a study of cytomegalovirus exposure and HLA in healthy donors. At the time of sampling, donors were nominally healthy, though unrecorded immune exposures were likely. Germline assignment: CDR1 LNHNV and CDR2 YYDKDF (reference sequence). The CDR3 spans 17 residues. V lost 1 base and J lost 4; bases outside the gene matches: 5. The PCR had 60 Vbeta and 13 Jbeta primers. Sequencing used immunoSEQ multiplex PCR; TCRdb keeps in-frame clones, though not all of them. This sample has about 120,000 clones; around three quarters occur once, and the top ten carry roughly 2.7%. Whole-study results and caveats: Several of the most significant clusters appeared, in a later analysis, to be linked to common viral pathogens. According to reports, the classifier identified cytomegalovirus status with high specificity and sensitivity. Later genetic work tied a missense DCLRE1C variant to beta-chain V and J trimming.

Worth noting for this clone: The antigen is unknown.

The source is a female donor in good health and CMV-seronegative. This chain links TRBV15 with TRBJ2-5, with 14 bases aligning to TRBD2. The sample taken for sequencing was PBMCs. As DNA, the CDR3 is TGTGCCACCAGCAGAGGACTAGCGGGGGGGCATGTAGAGACCCAGTACTTC. Its protein product is CATSRGLAGGHVETQYF.